This passage covers 14 T cell receptor beta chains from one sample sequenced in a study of cytomegalovirus exposure and HLA in healthy donors. Primers: 60 Vbeta forward and 13 Jbeta reverse. Sequenced by immunoSEQ multiplex PCR; TCRdb stores in-frame clones only, minus some. Altogether over 250,000 clones are present, roughly 85% being singletons, with the ten largest covering roughly 4%. The specimen was PBMCs. The receptors here all came from a man aged 35 to 55 in good health and CMV-seropositive.

This chain uses TRBV7-9 with TRBJ2-5, with 8 bases lining up with TRBD1. Germline V gene sequence: CDR1 SEHNR, CDR2 FQNEAQ (reference sequence). V dropped 5 bases and J dropped 3; count of bases not matched to a gene: 8. This CDR3 spans 15 amino acids. CDR3 amino acids: CASSPRQGQKETQYF. CDR3 nucleotide sequence: TGTGCCAGCAGCCCCAGACAGGGGCAAAAAGAGACCCAGTACTTC.

V and J are TRBV18 and TRBJ2-2; D may be TRBD2 (6 bases). Trimming left V 3 bases short and J 5 bases short, with 13 bases between. CDR3 length: 15 amino acids. The germline gives CDR1 KGHSH, CDR2 LQKENI. CDR3 nucleotides: TGTGCCAGCTCACCTCAGGAGGGTATGACCGGGGAGCTGTTTTTT. It specifies CASSPQEGMTGELFF.

The V and J genes are TRBV5-6 and TRBJ2-5, with D perhaps TRBD1 (5 bases). This CDR3 region has 18 residues. CDR1 is SGHDT, CDR2 YYEEEE, per germline. Trimming cost V 0 bases and J 6 bases, with 24 bases left between them. The CDR3, as DNA: TGTGCCAGCAGCTTGGAGGTGGTGGCAGGGCGACAGAAAAAGACCCAGTACTTC. It specifies CASSLEVVAGRQKKTQYF. Full variable domain (remainder filled in from reference TRBV5-6 and TRBJ2-5): DAGVTQSPTHLIKTRGQQVTLRCSPKSGHDTVSWYQQALGQGPQFIFQYYEEEERQRGNFPDRFSGHQFPNYSSELNVNALLLGDSALYLCASSLEVVAGRQKKTQYFGPGTRLLVL.

This rearrangement joins TRBV18 to TRBJ1-4; 8 nucleotides match TRBD1. Germline CDR1 reads KGHSH; CDR2 reads LQKENI. The CDR3 extends over 15 amino acids. After removal of 6 bases from V and 2 bases from J, the junction contained 5 bases not matched to a gene. The chain's CDR3 is CASSDRVGTNEKLFF. CDR3 bases: TGTGCCAGCTCGGACAGGGTAGGGACTAATGAAAAACTGTTTTTT.

The rearrangement joins TRBV28 to TRBJ2-7, with D possibly matching TRBD2 (6 bases). Trimming took off 3 bases at V and 2 bases at J, with 17 bases between the two ends. Germline V gene sequence: CDR1 MDHEN, CDR2 SYDVKM. The CDR3 runs to 16 residues. CDR3 protein: CASSFSGGVGAYEQYF. CDR3 DNA: TGTGCCAGCAGTTTTAGCGGAGGGGTTGGAGCCTACGAGCAGTACTTC. Variable domain in full (rest from reference TRBV28 and TRBJ2-7): DVKVTQSSRYLVKRTGEKVFLECVQDMDHENMFWYRQDPGLGLRLIYFSYDVKMKEKGDIPEGYSVSREKKERFSLILESASTNQTSMYLCASSFSGGVGAYEQYFGPGTRLTVT.

V gene TRBV27 combines with J gene TRBJ2-6, with TRBD1 matching over 8 bases. Germline V lookup: CDR1 MNHEY, CDR2 SMNVEV (reference sequence). The CDR3 loop spans 15 amino acids. V was pared by 2 bases and J by 3 bases, with 0 bases of the junction left unmatched. The CDR3 region has the DNA TGTGCCAGCAGTTTAGGGACAGGTGGGGCCAACGTCCTGACTTTC. Translation: CASSLGTGGANVLTF. Supplemented by reference TRBV27 and TRBJ2-6, the full variable domain reads EAQVTQNPRYLITVTGKKLTVTCSQNMNHEYMSWYRQDPGLGLRQIYYSMNVEVTDKGDVPEGYKVSRKEKRNFPLILESPSPNQTSLYFCASSLGTGGANVLTFGAGSRLTVL.

The chain links TRBV7-2 to TRBJ2-1; TRBD2 might be the D (6 bases). The V end was cut by 2 bases, the J end by 15 bases, with 17 bases between. The CDR3 length is 13 residues. The germline gives CDR1 SGHTA, CDR2 FQGNSA. CDR3 residues: CASSLMTRDPVFF. CDR3 nucleotides: TGTGCCAGCAGCTTAATGACGCGGGACCCCGTGTTCTTC.

The gene calls are TRBV28 and TRBJ2-1; D not resolved. CDR3 length equals 12 residues. Germline V CDR1 and CDR2: MDHEN, SYDVKM. Deletions cut 6 bases from V and 5 bases from J, with 8 bases between. The CDR3 reads CASSPANNEQFF. In nucleotides, the CDR3 is TGTGCCAGCAGCCCCGCGAACAATGAGCAGTTCTTC.

V gene TRBV30 combines with J gene TRBJ1-2, with D unclear. The CDR3 is 11 amino acids. Germline V gene sequence: CDR1 GTSNPN, CDR2 SVGIG (reference sequence). V lost 3 bases and J lost 4, with 6 bases in between. The CDR3 spells CAWSPGYGYTF. The CDR3 DNA reads as TGTGCCTGGAGCCCCGGCTATGGCTACACCTTC.

The sample holds one count of this clone. The chain carries TRBV7-3 and TRBJ2-1; TRBD1 matches 8 bases. J lost 10 bases, V lost 5 bases, and 13 bases had no gene match. Germline CDR1 reads SGHTA; CDR2 reads FQGTGA. The CDR3 is 15 residues long. The CDR3 reads CASSPDRVSFREQFF. CDR3 in DNA: TGTGCCAGCAGCCCGGACAGGGTAAGTTTCCGAGAGCAGTTCTTC. The complete variable domain, with remaining parts taken from reference TRBV7-3 and TRBJ2-1, reads GAGVSQTPSNKVTEKGKYVELRCDPISGHTALYWYRQSLGQGPEFLIYFQGTGAADDSGLPNDRFFAVRPEGSVSTLKIQRTERGDSAVYLCASSPDRVSFREQFFGPGTRLTVL.

V gene TRBV28 combines with J gene TRBJ2-3, with 8 bases fitting TRBD2. CDR1 and CDR2 from the germline V gene are MDHEN and SYDVKM. This CDR3 is 16 amino acids long. The ends lost 6 bases at V and 2 bases at J; junction bases unmatched: 10. The CDR3 sequence: CASRLRLARNTDTQYF. The CDR3 nucleotides are TGTGCCAGCAGATTGAGACTAGCGAGAAACACAGATACGCAGTATTTT.

The V call is TRBV11-1, the J call TRBJ2-5; 14 bases match TRBD2. Gene TRBJ2-7 matches the end of the DNA better, so the J call may be wrong. The germline V gene has CDR1 SGHAT and CDR2 FQDESV (reference sequence). This CDR3 spans 17 amino acids. The chain's CDR3 is CASSIPRLAGGVYEQYF. For the CDR3, the DNA is TGTGCCAGCAGCATACCCAGACTAGCGGGAGGGGTCTACGAGCAGTACTTC.

V gene TRBV7-6 combines with J gene TRBJ1-2; D call uncertain. The CDR3 is 13 amino acids. Germline V gene sequence: CDR1 SGHVS, CDR2 FNYEAQ. With 3 bases removed from V and 0 bases from J, the gap between germline ends came to 5 bases. CDR3 sequence reads: CASSLAPNYGYTF. CDR3 DNA sequence: TGTGCCAGCAGCTTGGCCCCTAACTATGGCTACACCTTC.

This chain uses TRBV5-8 with TRBJ2-2, with a weak D call TRBD1 (6 bases). The CDR3 contains 15 residues. Germline CDR1 and CDR2: SGHTS and YDEGEE. V lost 2 bases and J lost 2, with 10 bases in between. This CDR3 reads CASSFGTTNTGELFF. The CDR3 nucleotides read TGTGCCAGCAGCTTTGGGACAACCAACACCGGGGAGCTGTTTTTT.